This record concerns one T cell receptor (beta chain) sequence. Between the trimmed V and J ends, which lost 8 bases and 5 bases, there was a span of 6 bases. The CDR3 loop spans 11 amino acids. CDR1 is SNHLY, CDR2 FYNNEI, per germline. The table came from immunoSEQ multiplex PCR; TCRdb's copy has only in-frame clones and leaves some out. The table includes tens of thousands of clones, 92% detected once. The data stem from a study of T cell changes during pregnancy in multiple sclerosis. V and J are TRBV2 and TRBJ2-2; D call uncertain. The material was peripheral blood, obtained in the first trimester of pregnancy. This clonotype was obtained from a female donor with multiple sclerosis, enrolled in a pregnancy study. CDR3 in amino acids: CASSETGELFF. DNA for the CDR3: TGTGCCAGCTCGGAGACCGGGGAGCTGTTTTTT.